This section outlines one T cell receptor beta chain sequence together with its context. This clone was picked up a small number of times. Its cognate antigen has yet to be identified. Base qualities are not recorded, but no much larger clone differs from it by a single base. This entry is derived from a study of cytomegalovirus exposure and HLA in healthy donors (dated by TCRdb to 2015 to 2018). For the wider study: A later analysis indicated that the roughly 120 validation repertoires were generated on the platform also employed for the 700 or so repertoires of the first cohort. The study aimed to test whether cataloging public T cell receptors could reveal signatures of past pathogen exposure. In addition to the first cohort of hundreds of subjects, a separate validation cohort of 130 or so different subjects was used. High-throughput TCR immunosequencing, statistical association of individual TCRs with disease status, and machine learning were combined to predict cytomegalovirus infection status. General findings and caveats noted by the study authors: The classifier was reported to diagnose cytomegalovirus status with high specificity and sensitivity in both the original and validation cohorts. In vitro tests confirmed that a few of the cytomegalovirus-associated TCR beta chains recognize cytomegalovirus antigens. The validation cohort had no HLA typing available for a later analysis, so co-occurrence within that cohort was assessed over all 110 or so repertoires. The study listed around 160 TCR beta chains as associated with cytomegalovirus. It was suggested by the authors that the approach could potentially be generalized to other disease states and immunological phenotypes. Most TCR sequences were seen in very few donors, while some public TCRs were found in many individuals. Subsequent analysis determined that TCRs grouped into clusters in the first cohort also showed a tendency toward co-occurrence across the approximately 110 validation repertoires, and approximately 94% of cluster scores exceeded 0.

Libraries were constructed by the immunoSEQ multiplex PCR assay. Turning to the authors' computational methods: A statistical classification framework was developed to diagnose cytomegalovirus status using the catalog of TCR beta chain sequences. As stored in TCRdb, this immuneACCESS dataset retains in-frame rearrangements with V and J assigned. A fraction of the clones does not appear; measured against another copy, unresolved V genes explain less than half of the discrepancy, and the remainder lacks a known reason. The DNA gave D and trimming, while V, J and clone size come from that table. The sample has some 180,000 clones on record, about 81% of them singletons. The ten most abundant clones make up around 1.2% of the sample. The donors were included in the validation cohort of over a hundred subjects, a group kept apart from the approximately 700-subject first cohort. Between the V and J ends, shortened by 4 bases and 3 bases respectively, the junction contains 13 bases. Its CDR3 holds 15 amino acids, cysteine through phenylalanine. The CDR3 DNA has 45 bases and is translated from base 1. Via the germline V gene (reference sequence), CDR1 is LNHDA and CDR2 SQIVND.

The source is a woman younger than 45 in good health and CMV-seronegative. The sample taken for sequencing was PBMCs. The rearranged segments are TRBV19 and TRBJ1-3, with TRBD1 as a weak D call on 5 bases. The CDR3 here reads CASSRGGARGNTIYF. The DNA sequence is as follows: TGTGCCAGTAGTAGGGGAGGGGCGCGTGGAAACACCATATATTTT.